This TCR beta chain was retrieved from a study of blood T cell repertoires in COVID-19. On the study more broadly: Nucleic acid was either cDNA or gDNA, and it came from T cells, B-cell-depleted T cells, or PBMCs.

Germline CDR1 LGHDT, CDR2 YNNKEL (reference sequence). V was clipped by 3 bases and J by 10 bases; unmatched bases: 0. The CDR3 totals 12 residues. Original methodology: Counts of nucleated cells, estimated from reference gene primer amplification, were obtained. TCRdb's table, derived via immunoSEQ multiplex PCR, lists solely in-frame clones and lacks some. The DNA was the basis for D and trimming; V, J and clone size are from that table. This sample has some 240,000 clones, with roughly four fifths found just once. Enrollees, about 18 to 89 years old, lived in approximately 25 US areas. Participant-reported clinical history was the basis for cohort assignment.

The sample was PBMCs or T cells enriched from blood (not recorded which). The chain recombines TRBV3-1 (or the pseudogene TRBV3-2) with TRBJ1-4; 9 bases map to TRBD1. This clonotype originated in a man aged 30 to 39 with acute COVID-19. The CDR3 is CASSQTGGKLFF. The CDR3 bases are TGTGCCAGCAGCCAGACAGGGGGAAAACTGTTTTTT.